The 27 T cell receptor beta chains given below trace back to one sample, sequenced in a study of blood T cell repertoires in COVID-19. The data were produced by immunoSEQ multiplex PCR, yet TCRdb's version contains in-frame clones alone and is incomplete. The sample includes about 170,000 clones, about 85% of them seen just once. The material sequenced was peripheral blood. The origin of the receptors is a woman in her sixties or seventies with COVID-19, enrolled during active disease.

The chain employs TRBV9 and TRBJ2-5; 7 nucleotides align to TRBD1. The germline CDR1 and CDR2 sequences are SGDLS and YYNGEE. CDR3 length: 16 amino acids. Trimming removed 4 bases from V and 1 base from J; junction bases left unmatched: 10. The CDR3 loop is CASSPRQGHFQETQYF. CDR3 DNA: TGTGCCAGCAGCCCACGACAGGGTCATTTCCAAGAGACCCAGTACTTC.

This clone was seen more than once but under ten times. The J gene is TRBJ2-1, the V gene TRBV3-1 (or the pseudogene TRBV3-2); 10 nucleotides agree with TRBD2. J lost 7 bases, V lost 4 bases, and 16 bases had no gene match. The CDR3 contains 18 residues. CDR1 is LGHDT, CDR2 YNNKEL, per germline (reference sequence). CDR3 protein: CASSRGTHSGRRGNEQFF. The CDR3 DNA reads TGTGCCAGCAGCCGGGGGACACATAGCGGGAGGAGGGGGAATGAGCAGTTCTTC.

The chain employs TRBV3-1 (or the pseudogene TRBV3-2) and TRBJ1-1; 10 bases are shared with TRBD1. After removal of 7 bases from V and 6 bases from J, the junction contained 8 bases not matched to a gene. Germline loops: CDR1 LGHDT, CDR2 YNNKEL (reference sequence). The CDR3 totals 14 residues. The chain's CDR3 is CASTGRQGASEAFF. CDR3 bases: TGTGCCAGCACCGGGAGACAGGGGGCATCTGAAGCTTTCTTT.

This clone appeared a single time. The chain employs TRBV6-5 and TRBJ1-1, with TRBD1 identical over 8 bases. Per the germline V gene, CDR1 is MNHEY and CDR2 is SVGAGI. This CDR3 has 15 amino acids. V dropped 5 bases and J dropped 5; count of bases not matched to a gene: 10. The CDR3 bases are TGTGCCAGCAGTCGTCCCGGGACAGGAAGAACTGAAGCTTTCTTT. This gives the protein CASSRPGTGRTEAFF.

CDR3 region: CASSSRGGYTF. Written as DNA, the CDR3 is TGTGCCAGCAGTTCGCGAGGGGGCTACACCTTC. This rearrangement joins TRBV28 to TRBJ1-2, with D unclear. Trimming shortened V by 4 bases and J by 8 bases, and 8 bases separated the two germline ends. The CDR3 loop spans 11 amino acids. CDR1 MDHEN and CDR2 SYDVKM come from the germline V gene.

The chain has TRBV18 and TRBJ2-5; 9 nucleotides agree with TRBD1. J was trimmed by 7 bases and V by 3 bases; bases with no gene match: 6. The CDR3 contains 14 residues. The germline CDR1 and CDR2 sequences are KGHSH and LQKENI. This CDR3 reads CASSPPGQGRTQYF. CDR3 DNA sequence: TGTGCCAGCTCACCCCCTGGACAGGGGAGGACCCAGTACTTC.

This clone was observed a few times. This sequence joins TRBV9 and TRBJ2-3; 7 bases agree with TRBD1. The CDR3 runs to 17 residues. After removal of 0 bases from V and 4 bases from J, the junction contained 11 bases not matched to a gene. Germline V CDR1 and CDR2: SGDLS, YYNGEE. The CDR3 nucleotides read TGTGCCAGCAGCGTAGGGATAGACAGGGATAACGCAGATACGCAGTATTTT. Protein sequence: CASSVGIDRDNADTQYF.

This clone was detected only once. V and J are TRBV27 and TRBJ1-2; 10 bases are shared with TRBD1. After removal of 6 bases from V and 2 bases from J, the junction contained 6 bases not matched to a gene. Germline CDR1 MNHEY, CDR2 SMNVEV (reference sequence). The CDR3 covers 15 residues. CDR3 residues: CASRVDRGRNYGYTF. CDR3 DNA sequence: TGTGCCAGCAGGGTCGACAGGGGGCGAAACTATGGCTACACCTTC.

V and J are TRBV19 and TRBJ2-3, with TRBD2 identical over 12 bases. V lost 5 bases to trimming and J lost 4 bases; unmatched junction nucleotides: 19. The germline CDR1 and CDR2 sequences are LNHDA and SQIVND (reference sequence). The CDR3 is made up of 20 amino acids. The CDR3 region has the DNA TGTGCCAGTAGTGCTTGGGATTTGTGGGCGACTAGCGGGAGCTCAGATACGCAGTATTTT. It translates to CASSAWDLWATSGSSDTQYF. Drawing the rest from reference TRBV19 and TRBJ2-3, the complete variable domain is DGGITQSPKYLFRKEGQNVTLSCEQNLNHDAMYWYRQDPGQGLRLIYYSQIVNDFQKGDIAEGYSVSREKKESFPLTVTSAQKNPTAFYLCASSAWDLWATSGSSDTQYFGPGTRLTVL.

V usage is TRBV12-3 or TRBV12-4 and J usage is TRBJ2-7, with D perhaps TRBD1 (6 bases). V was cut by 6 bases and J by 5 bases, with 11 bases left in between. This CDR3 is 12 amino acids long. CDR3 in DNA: TGTGCCAGCAGCGTACAGGGAAACGAGCAGTACTTC. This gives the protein CASSVQGNEQYF.

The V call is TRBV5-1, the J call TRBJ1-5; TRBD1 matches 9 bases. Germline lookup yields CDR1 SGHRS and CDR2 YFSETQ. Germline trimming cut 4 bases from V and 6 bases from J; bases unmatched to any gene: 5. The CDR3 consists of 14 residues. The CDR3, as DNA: TGCGCCAGCAGCCCCACAGGGGGCCCTCAGCCCCAGCATTTT. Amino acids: CASSPTGGPQPQHF.

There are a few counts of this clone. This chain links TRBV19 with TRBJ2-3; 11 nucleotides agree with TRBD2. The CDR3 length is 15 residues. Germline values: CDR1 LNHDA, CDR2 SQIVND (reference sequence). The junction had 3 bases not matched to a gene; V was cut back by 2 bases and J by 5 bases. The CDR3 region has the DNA TGTGCCAGTAGTATAAGGCTAGCGGGAGGAGATACGCAGTATTTT. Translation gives CASSIRLAGGDTQYF.

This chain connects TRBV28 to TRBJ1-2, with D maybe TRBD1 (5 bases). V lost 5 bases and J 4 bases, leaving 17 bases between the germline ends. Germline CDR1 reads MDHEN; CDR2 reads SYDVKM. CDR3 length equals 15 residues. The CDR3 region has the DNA TGTGCCAGCAGTCCCAGCTATCAGGGATTCTATGGCTACACCTTC. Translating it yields CASSPSYQGFYGYTF.

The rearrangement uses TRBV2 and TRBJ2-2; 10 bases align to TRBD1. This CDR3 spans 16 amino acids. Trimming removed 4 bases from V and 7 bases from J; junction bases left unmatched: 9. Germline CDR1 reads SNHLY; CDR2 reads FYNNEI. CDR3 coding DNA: TGTGCCAGCAGTGTAAAGACAGGGGGCGAAATCGGGGAGCTGTTTTTT. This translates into CASSVKTGGEIGELFF.

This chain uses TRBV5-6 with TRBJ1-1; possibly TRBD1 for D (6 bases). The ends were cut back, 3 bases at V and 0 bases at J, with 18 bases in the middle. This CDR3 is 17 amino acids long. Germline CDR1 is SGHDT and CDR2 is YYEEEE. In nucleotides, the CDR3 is TGTGCCAGCAGCTACTATTTGGAGACAGGTCTGAACACTGAAGCTTTCTTT. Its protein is CASSYYLETGLNTEAFF.

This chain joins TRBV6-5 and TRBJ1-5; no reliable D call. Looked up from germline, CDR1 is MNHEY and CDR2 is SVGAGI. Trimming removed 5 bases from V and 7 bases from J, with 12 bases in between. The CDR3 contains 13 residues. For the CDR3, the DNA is TGTGCCAGCAGTCCCGGGGATCGACAGCCCCAGCATTTT. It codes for CASSPGDRQPQHF.

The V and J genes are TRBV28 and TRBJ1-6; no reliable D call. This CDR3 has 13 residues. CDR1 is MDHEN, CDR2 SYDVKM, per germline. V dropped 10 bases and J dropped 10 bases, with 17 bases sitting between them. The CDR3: CATLRISRSPLHF. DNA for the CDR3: TGTGCCACGCTACGTATTAGCAGATCACCCCTCCACTTT.

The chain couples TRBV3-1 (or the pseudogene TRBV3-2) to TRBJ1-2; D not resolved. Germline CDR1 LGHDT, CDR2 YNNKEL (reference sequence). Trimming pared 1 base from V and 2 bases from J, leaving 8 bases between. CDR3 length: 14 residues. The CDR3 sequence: CASSQVVGNYGYTF. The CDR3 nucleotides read TGTGCCAGCAGCCAAGTTGTCGGGAACTATGGCTACACCTTC.

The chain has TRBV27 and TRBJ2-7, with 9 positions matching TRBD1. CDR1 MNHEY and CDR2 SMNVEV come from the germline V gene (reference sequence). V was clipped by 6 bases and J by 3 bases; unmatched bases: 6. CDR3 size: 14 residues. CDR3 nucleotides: TGTGCCAGCAGCCAAACAGGGGGCGGCTACGAGCAGTACTTC. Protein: CASSQTGGGYEQYF.

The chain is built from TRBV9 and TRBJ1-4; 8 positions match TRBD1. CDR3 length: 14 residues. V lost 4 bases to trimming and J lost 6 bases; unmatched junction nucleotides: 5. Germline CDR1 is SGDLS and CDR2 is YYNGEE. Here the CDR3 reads CASSQGAGDEKLFF. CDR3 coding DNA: TGTGCCAGCAGCCAGGGGGCCGGGGATGAAAAACTGTTTTTT.

This CDR3 is CASSTLSARQPQHF. The CDR3, as DNA: TGTGCCAGTAGTACGTTATCTGCGAGGCAGCCCCAGCATTTT. The chain employs TRBV19 and TRBJ1-5; D is unclear. Trimming pared 4 bases from V and 7 bases from J, leaving 14 bases between. The CDR3 length is 14 residues. Germline lookup yields CDR1 LNHDA and CDR2 SQIVND (reference sequence).

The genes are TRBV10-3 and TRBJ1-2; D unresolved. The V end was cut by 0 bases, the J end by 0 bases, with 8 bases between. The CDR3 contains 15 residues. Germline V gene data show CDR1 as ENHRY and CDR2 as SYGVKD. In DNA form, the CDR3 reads TGTGCCATCAGTGAGTCTTCCGGGACTAACTATGGCTACACCTTC. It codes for CAISESSGTNYGYTF.

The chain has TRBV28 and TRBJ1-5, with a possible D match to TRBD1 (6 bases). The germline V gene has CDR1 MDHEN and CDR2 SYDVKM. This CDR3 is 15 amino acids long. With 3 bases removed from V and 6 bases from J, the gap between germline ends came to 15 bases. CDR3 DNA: TGTGCCAGCAGTTTTCCCAGGGGAGTGAGTCAGCCCCAGCATTTT. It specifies CASSFPRGVSQPQHF.

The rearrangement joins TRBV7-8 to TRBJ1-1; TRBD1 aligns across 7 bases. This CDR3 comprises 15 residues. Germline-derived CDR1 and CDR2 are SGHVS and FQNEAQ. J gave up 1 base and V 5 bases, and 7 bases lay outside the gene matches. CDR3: CASSLHRGPNTEAFF. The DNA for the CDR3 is TGTGCCAGCAGCCTCCACAGGGGCCCGAACACTGAAGCTTTCTTT.

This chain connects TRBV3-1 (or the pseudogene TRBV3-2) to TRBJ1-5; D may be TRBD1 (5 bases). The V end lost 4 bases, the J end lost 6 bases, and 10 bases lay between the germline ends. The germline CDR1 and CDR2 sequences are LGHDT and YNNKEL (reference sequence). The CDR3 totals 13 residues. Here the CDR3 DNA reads TGTGCCAGCAGCCTCGACAGAGGTCAGCCCCAGCATTTT. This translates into CASSLDRGQPQHF.

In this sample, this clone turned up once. The CDR3 DNA follows: TGTGCCAGCAGTGATTTCGCGGGATCCGATACGCAGTATTTT. Translation gives CASSDFAGSDTQYF. The genes are TRBV2 and TRBJ2-3; D is possibly TRBD2 (6 bases). Between the trimmed V and J ends, which lost 3 bases and 6 bases, there was a span of 13 bases. The V gene's germline CDR1 is SNHLY and CDR2 FYNNEI. The length of the CDR3 is 14 residues.

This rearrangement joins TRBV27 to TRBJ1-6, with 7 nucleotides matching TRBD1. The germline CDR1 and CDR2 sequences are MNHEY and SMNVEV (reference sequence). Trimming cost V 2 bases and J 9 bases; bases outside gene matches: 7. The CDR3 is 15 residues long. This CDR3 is CASSLRGQGGSPLHF. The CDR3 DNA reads TGTGCCAGCAGTTTAAGGGGGCAGGGGGGTTCACCCCTCCACTTT.